These 7 T cell receptor beta chains came from one sample sequenced in a study of beta chain features in type 1 diabetes. Study results and limitations: TCRB CDR3s were moderately but significantly shorter in Type 1 diabetes patients in all four CD4+ subsets.

Expressed TCRB transcripts were sequenced, since all the RNA that had been isolated was reverse transcribed. Produced via immunoSEQ multiplex PCR; TCRdb's table is partial and in-frame only. The sample contains some 250,000 clones, over 11% of which appear only once. For these TCRs, the target antigens are not known. The sample comprised naive CD4+ T cells from blood. The receptors stem from a man aged 25 to 45 with type 1 diabetes.

J is TRBJ2-3 and V is TRBV7-2; TRBD2 matches 9 bases. Losses at the gene ends were 4 bases for V and 6 bases for J; bases not matched to a gene: 5. This CDR3 is built from 14 residues. Germline V gene sequence: CDR1 SGHTA, CDR2 FQGNSA. The DNA for the CDR3 is TGTGCCAGCAGCTATAGCGGGAGTGCGGATACGCAGTATTTT. Protein product: CASSYSGSADTQYF.

The V call is TRBV30, the J call TRBJ2-3; 7 nucleotides align to TRBD2. V lost 4 bases to trimming and J lost 6 bases; unmatched junction nucleotides: 13. The CDR3 covers 15 residues. The germline V gene encodes CDR1 GTSNPN and CDR2 SVGIG (reference sequence). The CDR3 bases are TGTGCCTGGAAAAGGCCTAGCGGCTCACCCGATACGCAGTATTTT. This codes for CAWKRPSGSPDTQYF.

This rearrangement joins TRBV4-1 to TRBJ1-5; TRBD1 aligns across 9 bases. Germline V lookup: CDR1 MGHRA, CDR2 YSYEKL. The length of the CDR3 is 15 residues. Germline trimming cut 1 base from V and 3 bases from J; bases unmatched to any gene: 1. Written as DNA, the CDR3 is TGCGCCAGCAGCCAAGGGACAGGGGACAATCAGCCCCAGCATTTT. It yields the protein CASSQGTGDNQPQHF.

This clone was counted a few times. The gene calls are TRBV13 and TRBJ1-1, with TRBD1 as a possible D gene (5 bases). Trimming took 5 bases from V and 4 from J, leaving 11 bases between them. This CDR3 contains 13 residues. Germline lookup yields CDR1 PRHDT and CDR2 FYEKMQ (reference sequence). CDR3 loop: CASSPGGGTEAFF. The CDR3 DNA reads TGTGCCAGCAGCCCCGGGGGTGGCACTGAAGCTTTCTTT.

This clone showed up just a few times. Germline is not matched at one junction end, which may reflect a read error. The rearrangement joins TRBV30 to TRBJ1-1; 8 positions agree with TRBD1. Germline lookup yields CDR1 GTSNPN and CDR2 SVGIG (reference sequence). The CDR3 is 12 amino acids. CDR3 nucleotide sequence: TGTGCCCGGAGCGACAGGGGAGGTGAAGCTTTCTTT. As protein: CARSDRGGEAFF.

The V gene is TRBV2, the J gene TRBJ1-1, with 8 bases lining up with TRBD1. Germline CDR1 SNHLY, CDR2 FYNNEI. The CDR3 contains 14 residues. Trimming cost V 6 bases and J 6 bases; bases outside gene matches: 9. Here the CDR3 reads CASSPDRATAEAFF. The CDR3 coding sequence is TGTGCCAGCAGCCCGGACAGGGCAACGGCTGAAGCTTTCTTT.

This chain joins TRBV19 and TRBJ1-2; TRBD1 matches at 7 bases. The germline gives CDR1 LNHDA, CDR2 SQIVND (reference sequence). This CDR3 region has 16 residues. Unmatched junction bases numbered 8, after V lost 0 bases and J lost 4 bases. CDR3 DNA sequence: TGTGCCAGTAGTATAGAGGGACAGCCGTTGGGCTATGGCTACACCTTC. Translated, it gives CASSIEGQPLGYGYTF. Full variable domain (rest looked up from reference TRBV19 and TRBJ1-2): DGGITQSPKYLFRKEGQNVTLSCEQNLNHDAMYWYRQDPGQGLRLIYYSQIVNDFQKGDIAEGYSVSREKKESFPLTVTSAQKNPTAFYLCASSIEGQPLGYGYTFGSGTRLTVV.